These T cell receptor beta chains were read from a single sample in a study of blood T cells in healthy people across ages. TCRdb re-called the 5' RACE reads through MiXCR, storing one row per CDR3 protein. The table lists more than 700,000 distinct CDR3 sequences, 46% of them singletons. Sequencing used blood. The source is a man older than 75 in good health. Both conserved end residues are part of each CDR3. The D gene is left open where the match is weak. Only some rows state a clone size, as once, few, many or a class for expanded clones.

j_call: TRBJ1-2; d_call: TRBD1; clone_size: NA; v_call: TRBV20-1; cdr3_aa: CSASRGQGFYGYTF; cdr3_nt: TGCAGTGCTTCAAGGGGACAGGGGTTCTATGGCTACACCTTC
j_call: TRBJ2-5; d_call: NA; clone_size: NA; v_call: TRBV29-1; cdr3_aa: CSVTGENQETQYF; cdr3_nt: TGCAGCGTTACCGGGGAAAACCAAGAGACCCAGTACTTC
j_call: TRBJ2-5; d_call: NA; clone_size: NA; v_call: TRBV10-2; cdr3_aa: CASSESGGLETQYF; cdr3_nt: TGCGCCAGCAGTGAGTCGGGTGGGTTGGAGACCCAGTACTTC
j_call: TRBJ2-7; d_call: TRBD1; clone_size: NA; v_call: TRBV29-1; cdr3_aa: CSVKTGTGSTGQYF; cdr3_nt: TGCAGCGTTAAAACCGGGACAGGGTCTACCGGGCAGTACTTC
j_call: TRBJ2-4; d_call: TRBD1; clone_size: NA; v_call: TRBV14; cdr3_aa: CASSPRTGQSSKNIQYF; cdr3_nt: TGTGCCAGCAGCCCCCGGACAGGCCAATCGTCCAAAAACATTCAGTACTTC
j_call: TRBJ2-1; d_call: NA; clone_size: NA; v_call: TRBV7-3; cdr3_aa: CASSSAGANNEQFF; cdr3_nt: TGTGCCAGCAGTTCCGCGGGGGCTAACAATGAGCAGTTCTTC
j_call: TRBJ2-7; d_call: NA; clone_size: many; v_call: TRBV4-1; cdr3_aa: CASSQAQLTYEQYF; cdr3_nt: TGCGCCAGCAGCCAAGCTCAGCTGACCTACGAGCAGTACTTC
j_call: TRBJ2-1; d_call: TRBD1; clone_size: NA; v_call: TRBV20-1; cdr3_aa: CSYLGKLQGPNEQFF; cdr3_nt: TGCAGTTACTTGGGGAAACTACAGGGGCCCAATGAGCAGTTCTTC
j_call: TRBJ2-2; d_call: NA; clone_size: NA; v_call: TRBV20-1; cdr3_aa: CSAILNTGELFF; cdr3_nt: TGCAGTGCTATTCTGAACACCGGGGAGCTGTTTTTT
j_call: TRBJ2-7; d_call: NA; clone_size: NA; v_call: TRBV12-3/TRBV12-4; cdr3_aa: CASSFFKGAVVYEQYF; cdr3_nt: TGTGCCAGCAGTTTTTTCAAAGGGGCGGTAGTCTACGAGCAGTACTTC
j_call: TRBJ2-3; d_call: NA; clone_size: NA; v_call: TRBV20-1; cdr3_aa: CSARGLGRGSTDTQYF; cdr3_nt: TGCAGTGCTAGAGGCCTCGGTCGGGGTAGCACAGATACGCAGTATTTT
j_call: TRBJ2-2; d_call: NA; clone_size: NA; v_call: TRBV3-1; cdr3_aa: CASSQDPGAATGELFF; cdr3_nt: TGTGCCAGCAGCCAAGACCCGGGGGCGGCGACCGGGGAGCTGTTTTTT
j_call: TRBJ2-2; d_call: NA; clone_size: NA; v_call: TRBV3-1; cdr3_aa: CASSQDYGELFF; cdr3_nt: TGTGCCAGCAGCCAAGATTACGGGGAGCTGTTTTTT
j_call: TRBJ2-1; d_call: TRBD2; clone_size: many; v_call: TRBV11-1; cdr3_aa: CASSQAGGGNEQFF; cdr3_nt: TGTGCCAGCAGCCAAGCGGGAGGGGGCAATGAGCAGTTCTTC
j_call: TRBJ1-2; d_call: NA; clone_size: NA; v_call: TRBV27; cdr3_aa: CASSRYRDPNYGYTF; cdr3_nt: TGTGCCAGCAGCCGTTACAGGGATCCTAACTATGGCTACACCTTC
j_call: TRBJ2-5; d_call: TRBD1; clone_size: few; v_call: TRBV7-2; cdr3_aa: CASSATAGGSETQYF; cdr3_nt: TGTGCCAGCAGCGCAACAGCAGGGGGTTCAGAGACCCAGTACTTC
j_call: TRBJ1-2; d_call: NA; clone_size: NA; v_call: TRBV2; cdr3_aa: CAKTAAANYGYTF; cdr3_nt: TGTGCCAAAACGGCGGCAGCTAACTATGGCTACACCTTC
j_call: TRBJ1-4; d_call: TRBD1; clone_size: NA; v_call: TRBV27; cdr3_aa: CASSLSGTGLDEKLFF; cdr3_nt: TGTGCCAGCAGTTTATCTGGGACAGGGCTTGATGAAAAACTGTTTTTT
j_call: TRBJ2-3; d_call: TRBD1; clone_size: NA; v_call: TRBV5-1; cdr3_aa: CASSIGQGATTDTQYF; cdr3_nt: TGCGCCAGCAGCATAGGACAGGGGGCAACAACAGATACGCAGTATTTT
j_call: TRBJ2-1; d_call: NA; clone_size: few; v_call: TRBV9; cdr3_aa: CASTQGASGYNEQFF; cdr3_nt: TGTGCCAGCACCCAGGGGGCTAGCGGATACAATGAGCAGTTCTTC
j_call: TRBJ2-1; d_call: TRBD1; clone_size: few; v_call: TRBV6-6; cdr3_aa: CASSRGQAELKQFF; cdr3_nt: TGTGCCAGCAGCCGCGGACAGGCGGAACTCAAGCAGTTCTTC
j_call: TRBJ2-7; d_call: TRBD1; clone_size: few; v_call: TRBV2; cdr3_aa: CASSEDRVYEQYF; cdr3_nt: TGTGCCAGCAGCGAGGACAGGGTATACGAGCAGTACTTC
j_call: TRBJ2-3; d_call: TRBD2; clone_size: many; v_call: TRBV5-1; cdr3_aa: CASSLGTSQTQYF; cdr3_nt: TGCGCCAGCAGCTTGGGGACTAGTCAGACGCAGTATTTT
j_call: TRBJ2-5; d_call: TRBD2; clone_size: few; v_call: TRBV12-3/TRBV12-4; cdr3_aa: CASSQRGVWETQYF; cdr3_nt: TGTGCCAGCAGCCAGCGGGGGGTTTGGGAGACCCAGTACTTC
j_call: TRBJ2-3; d_call: NA; clone_size: NA; v_call: TRBV6-5; cdr3_aa: CASSYSGVSFTDTQYF; cdr3_nt: TGTGCCAGCAGTTACAGCGGTGTGAGCTTCACAGATACGCAGTATTTT
j_call: TRBJ2-3; d_call: TRBD2; clone_size: NA; v_call: TRBV11-2; cdr3_aa: CASSLRVGLAADTQYF; cdr3_nt: TGTGCCAGCAGCCTCAGGGTGGGACTAGCTGCAGATACGCAGTATTTT
j_call: TRBJ2-1; d_call: NA; clone_size: NA; v_call: TRBV6-6; cdr3_aa: CASSPSLASVYNEQFF; cdr3_nt: TGTGCCAGCAGTCCCTCTCTAGCGTCTGTTTACAATGAGCAGTTCTTC
j_call: TRBJ2-7; d_call: TRBD1; clone_size: NA; v_call: TRBV28; cdr3_aa: CASTGTGVYEQYF; cdr3_nt: TGTGCCAGCACCGGGACAGGGGTCTACGAGCAGTACTTC
j_call: TRBJ2-1; d_call: TRBD2; clone_size: NA; v_call: TRBV7-2; cdr3_aa: CASSLDAGGPGEQFF; cdr3_nt: TGTGCCAGCAGCTTAGATGCGGGGGGGCCAGGTGAGCAGTTCTTC
j_call: TRBJ1-2; d_call: NA; clone_size: NA; v_call: TRBV10-3; cdr3_aa: CAISESWGRGYTF; cdr3_nt: TGTGCCATCAGTGAGTCGTGGGGGCGAGGCTACACCTTC
j_call: TRBJ1-1; d_call: NA; clone_size: NA; v_call: TRBV29-1; cdr3_aa: CSVYGWGANTEAFF; cdr3_nt: TGCAGCGTTTACGGTTGGGGGGCAAACACTGAAGCTTTCTTT
j_call: TRBJ2-7; d_call: NA; clone_size: few; v_call: TRBV2; cdr3_aa: CASSEDRPYEQYF; cdr3_nt: TGTGCCAGCAGTGAGGACAGACCCTACGAGCAGTACTTC
j_call: TRBJ1-2; d_call: TRBD1; clone_size: few; v_call: TRBV2; cdr3_aa: CASRKGQGDGYTF; cdr3_nt: TGTGCCAGCAGGAAGGGACAGGGAGATGGCTACACCTTC
j_call: TRBJ2-1; d_call: NA; clone_size: NA; v_call: TRBV6-1; cdr3_aa: CASSEAIFNEQFF; cdr3_nt: TGTGCCAGCAGTGAAGCGATCTTTAATGAGCAGTTCTTC
j_call: TRBJ2-1; d_call: NA; clone_size: NA; v_call: TRBV6-6; cdr3_aa: CASSYSIWGSYNEQFF; cdr3_nt: TGTGCCAGCAGTTACTCGATATGGGGCTCCTACAATGAGCAGTTCTTC
j_call: TRBJ2-3; d_call: TRBD2; clone_size: few; v_call: TRBV5-1; cdr3_aa: CASSSLPGLAADTQYF; cdr3_nt: TGCGCCAGCAGCTCTCTCCCGGGACTAGCAGCAGATACGCAGTATTTT
j_call: TRBJ1-2; d_call: NA; clone_size: once; v_call: TRBV20-1; cdr3_aa: CSAGGRQLLSNYGYTF; cdr3_nt: TGCAGTGCTGGGGGGCGACAGCTCCTCTCTAACTATGGCTACACCTTC
j_call: TRBJ2-1; d_call: NA; clone_size: NA; v_call: TRBV5-1; cdr3_aa: CASSLMGSNYNEQFF; cdr3_nt: TGCGCCAGCAGCTTGATGGGCTCGAACTACAATGAGCAGTTCTTC
j_call: TRBJ2-3; d_call: NA; clone_size: NA; v_call: TRBV20-1; cdr3_aa: CSASRLVGGTDTQYF; cdr3_nt: TGCAGTGCTTCTCGGTTGGTGGGTGGCACAGATACGCAGTATTTT
j_call: TRBJ2-5; d_call: NA; clone_size: NA; v_call: TRBV7-2; cdr3_aa: CASSRDGGTGETQYF; cdr3_nt: TGTGCCAGCAGCCGAGACGGGGGAACAGGGGAGACCCAGTACTTC
j_call: TRBJ2-5; d_call: NA; clone_size: many; v_call: TRBV12-3/TRBV12-4; cdr3_aa: CASSPGVGRTQYF; cdr3_nt: TGTGCCAGCAGTCCGGGGGTCGGTAGGACCCAGTACTTC
j_call: TRBJ2-7; d_call: NA; clone_size: NA; v_call: TRBV10-2; cdr3_aa: CASSEGVLYEQYF; cdr3_nt: TGCGCCAGCAGTGAAGGGGTTCTCTACGAGCAGTACTTC
j_call: TRBJ2-2; d_call: NA; clone_size: NA; v_call: TRBV18; cdr3_aa: CASSTCDRLDTGELFF; cdr3_nt: TGTGCCAGCTCAACATGCGACAGGCTTGACACCGGGGAGCTGTTTTTT
j_call: TRBJ2-1; d_call: TRBD1; clone_size: few; v_call: TRBV28; cdr3_aa: CASSPGQGAHEQFF; cdr3_nt: TGTGCCAGCAGTCCGGGACAGGGGGCTCATGAGCAGTTCTTC
j_call: TRBJ2-7; d_call: TRBD2; clone_size: few; v_call: TRBV4-2; cdr3_aa: CASSQEILSSGGAFSYEQYF; cdr3_nt: TGTGCCAGCAGCCAAGAAATACTTTCTAGCGGGGGGGCTTTCTCCTACGAGCAGTACTTC
j_call: TRBJ1-1; d_call: TRBD1; clone_size: NA; v_call: TRBV5-1; cdr3_aa: CASRTHRGDTEAFF; cdr3_nt: TGCGCCAGCAGAACCCACAGGGGTGACACTGAAGCTTTCTTT
j_call: TRBJ2-5; d_call: NA; clone_size: once; v_call: TRBV20-1; cdr3_aa: CSARFWGGNEQYF; cdr3_nt: TGCAGTGCTAGATTTTGGGGGGGCAATGAGCAGTACTTC
j_call: TRBJ1-6; d_call: TRBD1; clone_size: NA; v_call: TRBV3-1; cdr3_aa: CASTGQGGQSPLHF; cdr3_nt: TGTGCCAGCACCGGACAGGGAGGTCAGTCACCCCTCCACTTT
j_call: TRBJ2-1; d_call: TRBD2; clone_size: NA; v_call: TRBV20-1; cdr3_aa: CSAKGLAGGVEQFF; cdr3_nt: TGCAGTGCCAAGGGACTAGCGGGGGGAGTAGAGCAGTTCTTC
j_call: TRBJ2-3; d_call: NA; clone_size: NA; v_call: TRBV6-5; cdr3_aa: CASSYGGSTTDTQYF; cdr3_nt: TGTGCCAGCAGTTACGGTGGGAGTACCACAGATACGCAGTATTTT
j_call: TRBJ2-2; d_call: NA; clone_size: NA; v_call: TRBV10-3; cdr3_aa: CASTGKGKTGELFF; cdr3_nt: TGTGCCAGTACAGGGAAAGGAAAGACCGGGGAGCTGTTTTTT
j_call: TRBJ2-7; d_call: TRBD1; clone_size: few; v_call: TRBV24-1; cdr3_aa: CATSDYTGQGLIFYEQYF; cdr3_nt: TGTGCCACCAGTGATTACACAGGACAGGGGCTCATTTTCTACGAGCAGTACTTC
j_call: TRBJ2-7; d_call: NA; clone_size: few; v_call: TRBV3-1; cdr3_aa: CASSQGKGITYEQYF; cdr3_nt: TGTGCCAGCAGCCAAGGGAAAGGGATTACCTACGAGCAGTACTTC
j_call: TRBJ2-3; d_call: TRBD1; clone_size: few; v_call: TRBV5-1; cdr3_aa: CASSLEDRVADTQYF; cdr3_nt: TGCGCCAGCAGCTTGGAAGACAGGGTGGCAGATACGCAGTATTTT
j_call: TRBJ2-5; d_call: TRBD1; clone_size: many; v_call: TRBV12-3/TRBV12-4; cdr3_aa: CASGQGLQETQYF; cdr3_nt: TGTGCCAGCGGACAGGGCCTTCAAGAGACCCAGTACTTC
j_call: TRBJ2-3; d_call: NA; clone_size: many; v_call: TRBV12-3/TRBV12-4; cdr3_aa: CASSLGGYSTDTQYF; cdr3_nt: TGTGCCAGCAGCTTAGGGGGTTATAGCACAGATACGCAGTATTTT